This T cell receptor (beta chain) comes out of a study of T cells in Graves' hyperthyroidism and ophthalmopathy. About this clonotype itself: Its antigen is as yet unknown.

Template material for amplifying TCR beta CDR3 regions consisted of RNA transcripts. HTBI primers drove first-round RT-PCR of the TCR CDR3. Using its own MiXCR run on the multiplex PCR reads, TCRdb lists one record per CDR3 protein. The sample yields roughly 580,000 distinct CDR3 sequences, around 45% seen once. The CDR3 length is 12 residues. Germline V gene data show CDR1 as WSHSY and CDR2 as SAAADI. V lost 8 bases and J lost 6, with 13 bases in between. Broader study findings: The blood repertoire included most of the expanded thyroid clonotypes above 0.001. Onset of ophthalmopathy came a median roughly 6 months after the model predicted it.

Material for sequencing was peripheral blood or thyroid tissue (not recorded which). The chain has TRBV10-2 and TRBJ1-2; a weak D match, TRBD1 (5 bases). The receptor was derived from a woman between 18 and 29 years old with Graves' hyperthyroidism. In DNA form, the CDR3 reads TGCGCCAGCGTTACCGGGACCCATGGCTACACCTTC. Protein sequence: CASVTGTHGYTF.